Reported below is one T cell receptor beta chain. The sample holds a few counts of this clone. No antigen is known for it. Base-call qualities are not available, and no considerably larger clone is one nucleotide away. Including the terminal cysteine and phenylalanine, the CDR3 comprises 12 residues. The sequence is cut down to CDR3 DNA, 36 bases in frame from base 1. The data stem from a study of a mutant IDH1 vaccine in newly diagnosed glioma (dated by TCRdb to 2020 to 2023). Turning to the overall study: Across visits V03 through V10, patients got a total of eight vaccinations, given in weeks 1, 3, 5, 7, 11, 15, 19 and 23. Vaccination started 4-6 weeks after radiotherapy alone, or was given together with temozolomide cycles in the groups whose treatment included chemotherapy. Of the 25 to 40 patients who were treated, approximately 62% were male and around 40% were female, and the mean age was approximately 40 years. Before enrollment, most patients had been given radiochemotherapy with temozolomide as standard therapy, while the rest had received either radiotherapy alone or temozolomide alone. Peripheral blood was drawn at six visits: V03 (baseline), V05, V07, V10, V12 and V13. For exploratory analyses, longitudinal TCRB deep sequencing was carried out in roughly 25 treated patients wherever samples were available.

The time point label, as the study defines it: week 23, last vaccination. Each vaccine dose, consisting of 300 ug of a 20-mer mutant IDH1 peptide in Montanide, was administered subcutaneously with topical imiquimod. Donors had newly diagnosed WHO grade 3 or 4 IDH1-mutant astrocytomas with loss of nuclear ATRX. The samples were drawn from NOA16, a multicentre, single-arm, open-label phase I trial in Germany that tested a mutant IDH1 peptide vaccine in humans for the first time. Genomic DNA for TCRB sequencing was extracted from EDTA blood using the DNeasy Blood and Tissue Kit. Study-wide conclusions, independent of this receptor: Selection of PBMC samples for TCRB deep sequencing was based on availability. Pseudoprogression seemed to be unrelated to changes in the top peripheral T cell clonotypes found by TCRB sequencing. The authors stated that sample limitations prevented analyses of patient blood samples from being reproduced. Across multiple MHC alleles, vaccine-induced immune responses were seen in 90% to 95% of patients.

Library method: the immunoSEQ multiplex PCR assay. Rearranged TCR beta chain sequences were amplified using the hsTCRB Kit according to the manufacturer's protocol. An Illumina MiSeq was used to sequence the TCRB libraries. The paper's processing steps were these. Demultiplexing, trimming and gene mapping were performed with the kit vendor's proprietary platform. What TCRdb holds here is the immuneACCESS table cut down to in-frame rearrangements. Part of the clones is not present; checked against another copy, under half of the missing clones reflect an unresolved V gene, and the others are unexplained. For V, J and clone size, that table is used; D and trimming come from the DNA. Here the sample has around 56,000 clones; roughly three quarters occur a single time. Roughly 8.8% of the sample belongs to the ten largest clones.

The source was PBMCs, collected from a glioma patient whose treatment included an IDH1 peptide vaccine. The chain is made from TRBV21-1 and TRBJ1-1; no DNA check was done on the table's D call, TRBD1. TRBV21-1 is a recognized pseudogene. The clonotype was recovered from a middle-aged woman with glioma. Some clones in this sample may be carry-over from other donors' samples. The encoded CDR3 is CASSRRTGEAFF. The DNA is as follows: TGTGCCAGCAGCCGACGGACAGGCGAAGCTTTCTTT.